A selection of T cell receptor beta chains follows, all from one sample in a study of molecular identifiers for immune sequencing clone quantification. TCRdb ran MiXCR on the PCR reads and lists one entry per CDR3 protein. Of tens of thousands of distinct CDR3 sequences detected, roughly 20% appear once; the ten largest clones hold roughly 1.5%. Sample: naive CD8+ T cells from blood, with Jurkat cell RNA spiked in. These receptors were collected from a human donor in good health. Some libraries in this study had Jurkat cell RNA spiked in. The CDR3 runs from the conserved cysteine through the conserved F or W. The order of the fields is D gene, J gene, V gene, clone size, CDR3 protein, CDR3 DNA. A D gene is named only where the DNA matches it firmly. Rows give clone size only sometimes, using once, few, many, or a class for an expanded clone.

-	TRBJ2-1	TRBV25-1	many	CASSGGNEQFF	TGTGCCAGCAGTGGCGGAAATGAGCAGTTCTTC
TRBD2	TRBJ2-3	TRBV30	medium-sized	CAWRGLAGGADTQYF	TGTGCCTGGAGGGGTCTAGCGGGAGGGGCAGATACGCAGTATTTT
TRBD2	TRBJ2-2	TRBV7-8	many	CASSLVLAGNTGELFF	TGTGCCAGCAGCTTGGTGCTAGCGGGGAACACCGGGGAGCTGTTTTTT
-	TRBJ2-6	TRBV7-9	-	CASSAGTGANVLTF	TGTGCCAGCAGCGCGGGGACGGGGGCCAACGTCCTGACTTTC
TRBD2	TRBJ2-2	TRBV12-3/TRBV12-4	-	CASRRTSGPWENTGELFF	TGTGCCAGCAGGAGGACTAGCGGACCCTGGGAGAACACCGGGGAGCTGTTTTTT
-	TRBJ1-5	TRBV10-3	medium-sized	CAITVDGGGNQPQHF	TGTGCCATCACCGTAGATGGGGGAGGCAATCAGCCCCAGCATTTT
-	TRBJ2-7	TRBV7-2	many	CASSPVPDYEQYF	TGTGCCAGCAGCCCAGTCCCCGACTACGAGCAGTACTTC
-	TRBJ2-3	TRBV14	many	CASSPVWVRVPVTQYF	TGTGCCAGCAGCCCAGTGTGGGTCAGGGTCCCGGTTACGCAGTATTTT
TRBD1	TRBJ2-4	TRBV7-2	many	CASSLGSGYRGFNIQYF	TGTGCCAGCAGCTTAGGTTCTGGATACAGGGGTTTTAACATTCAGTACTTC
-	TRBJ2-3	TRBV7-9	many	CASSLEVTDTQYF	TGTGCCAGCAGCTTAGAAGTAACAGATACGCAGTATTTT
-	TRBJ2-7	TRBV14	many	CASSQLLGHEQYF	TGTGCCAGCAGCCAGCTACTCGGGCACGAGCAGTACTTC
-	TRBJ2-2	TRBV27	-	CASSPRQTLNTGELFF	TGTGCCAGCAGTCCCCGACAGACCCTTAACACCGGGGAGCTGTTTTTT
TRBD1	TRBJ2-7	TRBV20-1	many	CSARVLGQVYEQYF	TGCAGTGCCCGAGTGCTCGGACAGGTCTACGAGCAGTACTTC
-	TRBJ2-3	TRBV7-6	many	CASSAVGPTDTQYF	TGTGCCAGCAGCGCCGTCGGACCCACAGATACGCAGTATTTT
TRBD2	TRBJ2-1	TRBV20-1	many	CSASRLAGGDEQFF	TGCAGTGCTAGTCGCCTAGCGGGAGGCGATGAGCAGTTCTTC
-	TRBJ2-7	TRBV27	many	CASIASVTGNSYYEQYF	TGTGCCAGCATCGCTTCGGTGACAGGAAACTCTTATTACGAGCAGTACTTC
-	TRBJ2-7	TRBV7-6	many	CASSFLAGANNEQYF	TGTGCCAGCAGCTTCCTCGCAGGGGCGAATAACGAGCAGTACTTC
TRBD2	TRBJ2-1	TRBV11-3	many	CASSSPPSGRGSEQFF	TGTGCCAGCAGCTCCCCTCCTAGCGGGAGGGGTAGTGAGCAGTTCTTC
-	TRBJ2-1	TRBV4-1	many	CASSQYRDSTYNEQFF	TGCGCCAGCAGCCAATACCGGGACTCGACATACAATGAGCAGTTCTTC
-	TRBJ1-2	TRBV28	-	CASSLRGTVRGYTF	TGTGCCAGCAGTTTAAGAGGCACGGTGCGCGGCTACACCTTC
TRBD2	TRBJ2-5	TRBV4-3	many	CASSPQLAALRETQYF	TGCGCCAGCAGCCCACAACTAGCGGCCCTTAGGGAGACCCAGTACTTC
-	TRBJ2-7	TRBV3-1	many	CASSQDTAEVASYEQYF	TGTGCCAGCAGCCAAGATACCGCCGAAGTCGCGTCCTACGAGCAGTACTTC
-	TRBJ1-4	TRBV27	many	CASSPRRDFRGEKLFF	TGTGCCAGCAGTCCCCGCCGGGATTTTAGGGGGGAAAAACTGTTTTTT
-	TRBJ2-5	TRBV11-2	many	CASSLAAGSMKTQYF	TGTGCCAGCAGCTTAGCGGCAGGGAGTATGAAGACCCAGTACTTC
-	TRBJ2-1	TRBV29-1	many	CSVEGPAEVYNEQFF	TGCAGCGTTGAAGGCCCAGCGGAAGTATACAATGAGCAGTTCTTC
-	TRBJ2-1	TRBV9	many	CASSVAPDTGIGYNEQFF	TGTGCCAGCAGCGTAGCTCCCGACACGGGTATCGGCTACAATGAGCAGTTCTTC
-	TRBJ1-5	TRBV2	-	CASSYTGWQPQHF	TGTGCCAGCAGTTATACAGGGTGGCAGCCCCAGCATTTT
-	TRBJ1-1	TRBV11-2	few	CASQNMNTEAFF	TGTGCCAGCCAAAACATGAACACTGAAGCTTTCTTT
TRBD1	TRBJ1-5	TRBV20-1	many	CSARDRAPGTGTWGNQPQHF	TGCAGTGCTAGAGACAGGGCCCCGGGGACAGGGACCTGGGGCAATCAGCCCCAGCATTTT
-	TRBJ2-2	TRBV29-1	many	CSVEKDNTGELFF	TGCAGCGTTGAAAAGGACAACACCGGGGAGCTGTTTTTT
TRBD2	TRBJ2-2	TRBV7-9	many	CASRSRGLAGSNPNTGELFF	TGTGCCAGCAGATCCAGGGGACTAGCGGGAAGTAACCCAAACACCGGGGAGCTGTTTTTT
TRBD2	TRBJ2-1	TRBV18	many	CASSPTVGLKSYNEQFF	TGTGCCAGCTCACCGACGGTGGGACTAAAGTCCTACAATGAGCAGTTCTTC
-	TRBJ2-7	TRBV7-9	-	CASRPDGDYEQYF	TGTGCCAGCAGACCGGACGGGGACTACGAGCAGTACTTC
-	TRBJ2-1	TRBV27	-	CASRGPFYNEQLF	TGTGCCAGCAGAGGGCCCTTTTACAATGAGCAGCTCTTC
-	TRBJ2-5	TRBV14	many	CASSQGSTWTQYF	TGTGCCAGCAGCCAAGGATCCACATGGACCCAGTACTTC
-	TRBJ2-4	TRBV7-9	many	CASSHPGTVGNIQYF	TGTGCCAGCAGCCACCCAGGGACTGTCGGAAACATTCAGTACTTC
TRBD2	TRBJ2-1	TRBV20-1	few	CRTRPSGSIRGKDEQFF	TGCAGAACCCGTCCCAGCGGGAGTATTCGCGGTAAAGATGAGCAGTTCTTC
-	TRBJ2-3	TRBV24-1	many	CATSDGVGGIPDWISTDTQYF	TGTGCCACCAGTGATGGTGTTGGGGGTATCCCGGACTGGATAAGCACAGATACGCAGTATTTT
-	TRBJ2-7	TRBV7-2	many	CASSRRTRQHEQYF	TGTGCCAGCAGCCGGCGGACCCGCCAGCACGAGCAGTACTTC
-	TRBJ2-7	TRBV15	-	CATSRTDFYEQYF	TGTGCCACCAGCAGGACAGACTTCTACGAGCAGTACTTC
TRBD2	TRBJ2-7	TRBV6-5	many	CASSDQSGSYEQYF	TGTGCCAGCAGTGATCAGAGCGGGAGCTACGAGCAGTACTTC
-	TRBJ2-3	TRBV7-8	many	CASSLDDTQYF	TGTGCCAGCAGCTTAGACGATACGCAGTATTTT
-	TRBJ1-5	TRBV15	many	CATSRTAGDLRGQPQHF	TGTGCCACCAGCAGGACGGCAGGGGATCTTCGGGGTCAGCCCCAGCATTTT
-	TRBJ1-5	TRBV7-9	many	CASSSGTGLSQPQHF	TGTGCCAGCAGCTCCGGCACGGGGTTAAGTCAGCCCCAGCATTTT
-	TRBJ1-1	TRBV27	many	CASSWSGGVRPEAFF	TGTGCCAGCAGTTGGTCTGGGGGGGTAAGGCCTGAAGCTTTCTTT
-	TRBJ2-7	TRBV2	many	CASKDRSYEQYF	TGTGCCAGCAAAGACCGCTCCTACGAGCAGTACTTC
TRBD2	TRBJ2-3	TRBV6-2/TRBV6-3	many	CASSPRFLAGGSTDTQYF	TGTGCCAGCAGCCCACGTTTCCTAGCGGGAGGGAGCACAGATACGCAGTATTTT
TRBD1	TRBJ2-7	TRBV4-1	many	CASSQGRQGIPYEQYF	TGCGCCAGCAGCCAGGGACGACAGGGGATCCCCTACGAGCAGTACTTC
-	TRBJ2-2	TRBV7-6	-	CTSSLVGGYGGGELFF	TGTACCAGCAGCTTAGTGGGCGGTTACGGGGGCGGGGAGCTGTTTTTT
-	TRBJ2-1	TRBV2	-	CASTQGIGYNEQFF	TGTGCCAGCACCCAGGGGATCGGCTACAATGAGCAGTTCTTC
TRBD2	TRBJ2-2	TRBV27	-	CASMRISGTNTGELFF	TGTGCCAGCATGAGGATTAGCGGGACGAACACCGGGGAGCTGTTTTTT
-	TRBJ2-6	TRBV27	many	CASRVVGGANVLTF	TGTGCCAGCAGGGTAGTTGGTGGGGCCAACGTCCTGACTTTC
-	TRBJ2-3	TRBV30	many	CAWSVFREDTQYF	TGTGCCTGGAGTGTTTTCCGGGAGGATACGCAGTATTTT
-	TRBJ2-3	TRBV30	many	CASEAVDTDTQYF	TGTGCCTCCGAGGCGGTTGACACAGATACGCAGTATTTT